A selection of T cell receptor beta chains follows, all from one sample in a study of blood T cell repertoires in COVID-19. Sequencing used immunoSEQ multiplex PCR; TCRdb keeps in-frame clones, though not all of them. The profile shows 350,000 to 450,000 clones, approximately 90% of them singletons. Material for sequencing was PBMCs or T cells enriched from blood (not recorded which). The receptor set was obtained from a woman between 35 and 50 years old who had been exposed to COVID-19. The CDR3 runs from the conserved cysteine through the conserved F or W. A D gene is named only where the DNA matches it firmly. Clone size is given for some rows only: seen once, a few or many times, or a class if the clone is expanded.

TRBJ2-3	NA	18	TRBV7-2	NA	TGTGCCAGCAGCTTAGAAGCGGATCGTCCCTACCTCGGAGATACGCAGTATTTT	CASSLEADRPYLGDTQYF
TRBJ2-1	TRBD2	15	TRBV5-1	NA	TGCGCCAGCAGTCCAGAACTAGCGGGCTACAATGAGCAGTTCTTC	CASSPELAGYNEQFF
TRBJ1-6	TRBD1	17	TRBV15	NA	TGTGCCACCAGCAAAAGGGGACAGGGGGCCTTTAATTCACCCCTCCACTTT	CATSKRGQGAFNSPLHF
TRBJ1-3	NA	16	TRBV9	NA	TGTGCCAGCAGCCCCGAATGGGGGGTTTCTGGAAACACCATATATTTT	CASSPEWGVSGNTIYF
TRBJ1-1	NA	13	TRBV2	NA	TGTGCCAGCAGTCTATTCCTCGCAACTGAAGCTTTCTTT	CASSLFLATEAFF
TRBJ2-5	NA	12	TRBV30	NA	TGTGCCTGGAGTGTACAAGCGAACTCCCAGTACTTC	CAWSVQANSQYF
TRBJ2-1	NA	16	TRBV25-1	NA	TGTGCCAGCAGTGAAACGGGGGTCAGCTCCTACAATGAGCAGTTCTTC	CASSETGVSSYNEQFF
TRBJ1-5	NA	15	TRBV5-1	NA	TGCGCCAGCAGCCCCAGTGGTTGGGGGGATCAGCCCCAGCATTTT	CASSPSGWGDQPQHF
TRBJ2-6	NA	17	TRBV11-3	NA	TGTGCCAGCAGCTTTTTAACACAGGGCTCTGGGGCCAACGTCCTGACTTTC	CASSFLTQGSGANVLTF
TRBJ1-4	NA	14	TRBV5-1	NA	TGCGCCAGCCAGGTGGAGGGGCATAATGAAAAACTGTTTTTT	CASQVEGHNEKLFF
TRBJ2-2	TRBD1	16	TRBV7-3	once	TGTGCCAGCAGCAGAGGACAGGGGGAAAACACCGGGGAGCTGTTTTTT	CASSRGQGENTGELFF
TRBJ2-2	NA	13	TRBV30	NA	TGTGCCTGGAGTGCTACGGGGACCGGGGAGCTGTTTTTT	CAWSATGTGELFF
TRBJ2-5	TRBD2	17	TRBV4-2	NA	TGTGCCAGCAGCCAAGACCCTAGCGGGGGGCCTGATCAGACCCAGTACTTC	CASSQDPSGGPDQTQYF
TRBJ1-3	NA	16	TRBV19	NA	TGTGCCAGTAGTATTCAGGGCCAAAGCTCTGGAAACACCATATATTTT	CASSIQGQSSGNTIYF
TRBJ2-5	TRBD2	15	TRBV3-1/TRBV3-2	NA	TGTGCCAGCAGAATACTAGCGGGGGTTCAAGAGACCCAGTACTTC	CASRILAGVQETQYF
TRBJ2-7	TRBD1	13	TRBV5-6	few	TGTGCCAGCAGCTTAGGGACAGTCCACGAGCAGTACTTC	CASSLGTVHEQYF
TRBJ1-2	TRBD1	16	TRBV3-1/TRBV3-2	few	TGTGCCAGCAGCCAAGATCTCGGGACAGCGCTTGATGGCTACACCTTC	CASSQDLGTALDGYTF
TRBJ1-1	TRBD1	15	TRBV7-8	NA	TGTGCCAGCAGCCCCGGGACAGCCTATAACACTGAAGCTTTCTTT	CASSPGTAYNTEAFF
TRBJ1-1	TRBD1	19	TRBV18	NA	TGTGCCAGCTCACTAACTGGTCCGGGACAGGGCCGTATGAACACTGAAGCTTTCTTT	CASSLTGPGQGRMNTEAFF
TRBJ2-1	NA	14	TRBV5-1	NA	TGCGCCAGCAGCTTCCCACCTACGGGGAATGAGCAGTTCTTC	CASSFPPTGNEQFF
TRBJ1-5	NA	15	TRBV5-6	NA	TGTGCCAGCAGCCCCAGGGGTTTGGGCAATCAGCCCCAGCATTTT	CASSPRGLGNQPQHF
TRBJ1-5	NA	17	TRBV3-1/TRBV3-2	NA	TGTGCCAGCAGCCAAGGTTCCCCCGCGAATAGCAATCAGCCCCAGCATTTT	CASSQGSPANSNQPQHF
TRBJ1-4	TRBD1	15	TRBV6-2/TRBV6-3	NA	TGTGCCAGCAGTTTGGGACAGACGATTAATGAAAAACTGTTTTTT	CASSLGQTINEKLFF